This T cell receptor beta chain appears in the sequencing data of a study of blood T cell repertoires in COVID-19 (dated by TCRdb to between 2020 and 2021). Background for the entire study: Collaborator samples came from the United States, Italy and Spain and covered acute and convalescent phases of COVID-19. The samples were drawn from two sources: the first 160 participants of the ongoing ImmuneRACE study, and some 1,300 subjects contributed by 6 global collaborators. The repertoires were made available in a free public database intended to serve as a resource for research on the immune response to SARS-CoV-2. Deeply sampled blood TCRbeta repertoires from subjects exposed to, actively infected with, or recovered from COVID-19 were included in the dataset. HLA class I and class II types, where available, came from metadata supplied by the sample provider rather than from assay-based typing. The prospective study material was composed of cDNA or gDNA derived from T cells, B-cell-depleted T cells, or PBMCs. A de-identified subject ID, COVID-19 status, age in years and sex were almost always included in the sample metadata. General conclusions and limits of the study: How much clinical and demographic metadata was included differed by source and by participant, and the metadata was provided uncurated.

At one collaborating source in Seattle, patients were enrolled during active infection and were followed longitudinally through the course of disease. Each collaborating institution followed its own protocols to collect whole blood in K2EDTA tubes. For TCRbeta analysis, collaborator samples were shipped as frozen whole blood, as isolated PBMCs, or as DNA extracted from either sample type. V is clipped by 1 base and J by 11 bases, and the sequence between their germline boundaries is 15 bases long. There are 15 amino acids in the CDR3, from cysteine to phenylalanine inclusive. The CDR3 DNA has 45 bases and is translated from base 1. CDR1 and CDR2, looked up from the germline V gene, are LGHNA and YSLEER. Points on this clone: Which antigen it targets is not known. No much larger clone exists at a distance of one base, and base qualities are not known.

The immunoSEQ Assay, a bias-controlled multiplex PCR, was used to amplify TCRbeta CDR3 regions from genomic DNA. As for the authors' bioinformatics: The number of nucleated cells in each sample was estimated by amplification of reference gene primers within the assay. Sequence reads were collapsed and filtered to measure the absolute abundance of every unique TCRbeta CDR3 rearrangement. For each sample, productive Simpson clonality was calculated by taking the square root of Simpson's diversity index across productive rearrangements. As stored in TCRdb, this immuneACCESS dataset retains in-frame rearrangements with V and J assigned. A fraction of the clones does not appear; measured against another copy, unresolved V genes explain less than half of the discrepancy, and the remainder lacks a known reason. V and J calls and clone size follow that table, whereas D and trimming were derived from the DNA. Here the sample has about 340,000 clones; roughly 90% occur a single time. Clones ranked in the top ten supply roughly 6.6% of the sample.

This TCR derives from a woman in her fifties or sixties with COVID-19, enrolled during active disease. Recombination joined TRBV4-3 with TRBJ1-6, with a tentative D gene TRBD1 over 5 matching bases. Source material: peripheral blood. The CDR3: CASSQVMTEGTPLHF. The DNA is TGCGCCAGCAGCCAAGTTATGACAGAAGGAACACCCCTCCACTTT.